This entry concerns a single TCR beta chain. What it recognizes is unknown. Germline V CDR1 and CDR2: LNHDA, SQIVND (reference sequence). The CDR3 is made up of 16 amino acids. The V segment lost 5 bases and the J segment 0 bases; nucleotides outside the gene matches: 2. The data derive from a study of cytomegalovirus exposure and HLA in healthy donors. Study-level results: According to a later analysis, TCR clusters from the first cohort tended to co-occur in the approximately 130 validation repertoires.

Only in-frame clones appear in the TCRdb table, and some are missing; sequencing was by immunoSEQ multiplex PCR. The sample yields 60,000 to 90,000 clones, roughly 92% seen once. The rearrangement joins TRBV19 to TRBJ2-1; TRBD2 agrees at 12 bases. Material: PBMCs. The receptor comes from a woman between 18 and 29 years old in good health and CMV-seronegative. CDR3 protein: CASSELAGGSYNEQFF. The CDR3 nucleotides read TGTGCCAGTAGTGAACTAGCGGGGGGCTCCTACAATGAGCAGTTCTTC.